These 29 T cell receptor beta chains were sequenced from one sample in a study of T-cell memory formation after mild COVID-19. From the 5' RACE reads, TCRdb called clonotypes with MiXCR, one entry per CDR3 protein. The sample lists 250,000 to 300,000 distinct CDR3 sequences; 15% to 20% were seen once. The sequencing input was PBMCs or a T cell subset sorted from them (not recorded which). The receptors here all came from a man between 18 and 35 years old who had mild COVID-19 (a few samples of this study predate the infection). Cell type and time point are not known.

This clonotype was counted only a few times. The chain couples TRBV7-2 to TRBJ2-6; 7 bases map to TRBD1. CDR1 is SGHTA, CDR2 FQGNSA, per germline. V shed 5 bases, J shed 2 bases, and the junction held 3 bases outside the gene matches. This CDR3 spans 15 amino acids. The CDR3 sequence: CASSLQGTGANVLTF. CDR3 sequence (DNA): TGTGCCAGCAGCCTACAGGGGACTGGGGCCAACGTCCTGACTTTC.

This clonotype was detected a few times. The CDR3 DNA reads as TGCGCCAGCAGCTCCGGAGCCGGGTACGACACTGAAGCTTTCTTT. Translated: CASSSGAGYDTEAFF. The chain links TRBV5-1 to TRBJ1-1, with D hard to call. CDR1 is SGHRS and CDR2 is YFSETQ in the germline V gene. V gave up 3 bases and J gave up 3 bases, with 15 bases separating them. The length of the CDR3 is 15 residues.

The rearrangement uses TRBV7-2 and TRBJ2-3, with D possibly being TRBD1 or TRBD2 (6 bases each). There are 15 residues in the CDR3. Trimming left V 4 bases short and J 5 bases short, with 16 bases between. Germline values: CDR1 SGHTA, CDR2 FQGNSA. The CDR3, as DNA: TGTGCCAGCAGCTCCCGGGGGCGGGCGGGAGATACGCAGTATTTT. It specifies CASSSRGRAGDTQYF.

As for this clonotype: This may come from a read error, since a much larger clone is one base off. The chain recombines TRBV10-3 with TRBJ2-7, with D perhaps TRBD1 (5 bases). The germline CDR1 and CDR2 sequences are ENHRY and SYGVKD. The V end lost 4 bases, the J end lost 7 bases, and 17 bases lay between the germline ends. The CDR3 totals 14 residues. The CDR3 DNA sequence: TGTGCCATCAGTGGGTCGGGTAACAGGTGGGAGCAGTACTTC. As protein: CAISGSGNRWEQYF.

The sample holds a few counts of this clonotype. This chain links TRBV4-3 with TRBJ1-1; the D is unclear. The CDR3 length is 14 residues. The ends were cut back, 0 bases at V and 4 bases at J, with 9 bases in the middle. Germline CDR1 reads LGHNA; CDR2 reads YSLEER. In DNA, the CDR3 is TGCGCCAGCAGCCAAGACACCAGAGGCACTGAAGCTTTCTTT. Its protein is CASSQDTRGTEAFF.

CDR3 residues: CASTYRGNYGYTF. CDR3 DNA sequence: TGTGCCAGCACCTACAGGGGGAATTATGGCTACACCTTC. This chain links TRBV6-5 with TRBJ1-2; TRBD1 agrees at 8 bases. With V trimmed by 7 bases and J by 5 bases, 6 bases remained unmatched. The CDR3 consists of 13 residues. Germline V gene data show CDR1 as MNHEY and CDR2 as SVGAGI.

This clonotype appeared a single time. V and J are TRBV5-5 and TRBJ2-7; 9 bases line up with TRBD1. Trimming cost V 2 bases and J 6 bases; bases outside gene matches: 9. The CDR3 length is 15 residues. Germline V gene lookup returns CDR1 SGHKS and CDR2 YYEKEE (reference sequence). CDR3 in amino acids: CASSFRGTGMIEQYV. The CDR3 coding sequence is TGTGCCAGCAGCTTTCGGGGGACAGGGATGATCGAGCAGTACGTC.

This clonotype was observed a handful of times. V gene TRBV6-6 combines with J gene TRBJ2-1; 8 nucleotides line up with TRBD2. The V gene's germline CDR1 is MNHNY and CDR2 SVGAGI (reference sequence). The CDR3 runs to 15 residues. Trimming took 8 bases from V and 4 from J; bases not matched to a gene: 10. CDR3 in DNA: TGTGCCAGCCTTTCCCGGGGGGGCTTTTACAATGAGCAGTTCTTC. It yields the protein CASLSRGGFYNEQFF.

This sequence joins TRBV4-1 and TRBJ2-7; 7 bases align to TRBD2. Germline V gene lookup returns CDR1 MGHRA and CDR2 YSYEKL. V trimming: 4 bases; J trimming: 4 bases; junction bases outside the gene matches: 4. CDR3 length: 13 amino acids. CDR3 in amino acids: CASSLRTSYEQYF. CDR3 nucleotide sequence: TGCGCCAGCAGCCTACGGACTAGTTACGAGCAGTACTTC.

The V and J genes are TRBV11-2 and TRBJ1-1, with a tentative D call TRBD1 (5 bases). Trimming removed 5 bases from V and 7 bases from J, with 14 bases in between. The CDR3 contains 13 residues. CDR1 is SGHAT and CDR2 is FQNNGV in the germline V gene. As DNA, the CDR3 is TGTGCCAGCAGCCTTACAGGAGGGGTTGAAGCTTTCTTT. Translated, it gives CASSLTGGVEAFF.

This clonotype has more than one count but fewer than ten. The V and J genes are TRBV6-6 and TRBJ2-7; TRBD1 agrees at 8 bases. CDR1 is MNHNY, CDR2 SVGAGI, per germline (reference sequence). Trimming cost V 6 bases and J 4 bases; bases outside gene matches: 14. The length of the CDR3 is 16 residues. CDR3 protein: CASSADRADLHYEQYV. DNA of the CDR3: TGTGCCAGCAGCGCGGACAGGGCCGACCTTCATTACGAGCAGTACGTC.

The J gene is TRBJ2-2, the V gene TRBV5-8; 7 bases align to TRBD2. V dropped 5 bases and J dropped 6; count of bases not matched to a gene: 7. There are 14 residues in the CDR3. CDR1 SGHTS and CDR2 YDEGEE come from the germline V gene. CDR3 coding DNA: TGTGCCAGCAGGAAAGGACTAGAACCCGGGGAGCTGTTTTTT. Translated, it gives CASRKGLEPGELFF.

This clonotype turned up a few times. J is TRBJ1-2 and V is TRBV4-3; the D gene is possibly TRBD1 (5 bases). Germline-derived CDR1 and CDR2 are LGHNA and YSLEER. V was clipped by 0 bases and J by 6 bases, with 14 bases between them. The CDR3 sequence is 15 residues long. The CDR3 loop is CASSQDGRVGDGYTF. CDR3 DNA sequence: TGCGCCAGCAGCCAAGATGGCAGGGTGGGGGATGGCTACACCTTC.

The genes are TRBV12-3 or TRBV12-4 and TRBJ1-5; possibly TRBD1 for D (5 bases). The CDR3 sequence is 15 residues long. V gave up 4 bases and J gave up 1 base, with 11 bases separating them. The CDR3, as DNA: TGTGCCAGCAGTTCCAGGGTTGAGAGCAATCAGCCCCAGCATTTT. It codes for CASSSRVESNQPQHF.

The rearrangement uses TRBV7-2 and TRBJ1-2; 10 bases map to TRBD1. Germline-derived CDR1 and CDR2 are SGHTA and FQGNSA. Trimming took 5 bases from V and 4 from J; bases not matched to a gene: 4. CDR3 size: 14 residues. The CDR3 is CASSKDRGTYGYTF. CDR3 nucleotides: TGTGCCAGCAGCAAGGACAGGGGGACCTATGGCTACACCTTC.

This clonotype was recorded a few times. This chain links TRBV7-3 with TRBJ2-3, with 9 bases lining up with TRBD2. Trimming at V came to 4 bases and at J to 5 bases, leaving 7 bases not matched to a gene. This CDR3 contains 15 residues. Germline CDR1 reads SGHTA; CDR2 reads FQGTGA. CDR3: CASSSGGTSRDTQYF. CDR3 DNA: TGTGCCAGCAGCTCTGGGGGGACTAGCCGAGATACGCAGTATTTT.

This clonotype was seen ten or more times. V is TRBV5-6 and J is TRBJ2-3; the D gene is possibly TRBD1 (5 bases). V was pared by 0 bases and J by 10 bases, with 9 bases between. The CDR3 is 12 amino acids. CDR1 is SGHDT, CDR2 YYEEEE, per germline. In DNA form, the CDR3 reads TGTGCCAGCAGCTTGGCCAGGGCAGCGCAGTATTTT. Its protein product is CASSLARAAQYF.

The V gene is TRBV6-2 or TRBV6-3, the J gene TRBJ1-6, with no clear D. V dropped 4 bases and J dropped 7 bases, with 11 bases sitting between them. Germline V gene data show CDR1 as MNHEY and CDR2 as SVGEGT. This CDR3 contains 14 residues. CDR3 sequence (DNA): TGTGCCAGCAGTTCCTGGGGTCAGAATTCACCCCTCCACTTT. This gives the protein CASSSWGQNSPLHF.

The DNA for the CDR3 is TGTGCCAGCTCACCACAGGGGGTCGACACTGAAGCTTTCTTT. Protein product: CASSPQGVDTEAFF. The rearrangement uses TRBV18 and TRBJ1-1; the D gene is possibly TRBD1 (6 bases). CDR3 length equals 14 residues. The germline gives CDR1 KGHSH, CDR2 LQKENI. V was clipped by 1 base and J by 3 bases, with 9 bases between them. Looking up the rest from reference TRBV18 and TRBJ1-1 gives the full variable domain: NAGVMQNPRHLVRRRGQEARLRCSPMKGHSHVYWYRQLPEEGLKFMVYLQKENIIDESGMPKERFSAEFPKEGPSILRIQQVVRGDSAAYFCASSPQGVDTEAFFGQGTRLTVV.

This clonotype was counted between two and nine times. The V and J genes are TRBV7-7 and TRBJ2-5; tentative D call: TRBD2 (6 bases). CDR3 length equals 15 residues. V gave up 1 base and J gave up 5 bases, with 14 bases separating them. Germline V CDR1 and CDR2: SSHAT, FNYEAQ (reference sequence). CDR3 bases: TGTGCCAGCAGCTTAGTTGGTAGCGGTGCGGAGACCCAGTACTTC. Translated, it gives CASSLVGSGAETQYF.

This chain links TRBV4-1 with TRBJ1-6, with D perhaps matching TRBD1 (5 bases). The V end was cut by 1 base, the J end by 9 bases, with 10 bases between. The CDR3 length is 14 residues. Germline V gives CDR1 MGHRA, CDR2 YSYEKL. CDR3 nucleotide sequence: TGCGCCAGCAGCCAAGGGGGCAGGCGTTCACCCCTCCACTTT. Its protein product is CASSQGGRRSPLHF.

This clonotype was counted only a few times. The chain carries TRBV7-2 and TRBJ2-7; 7 nucleotides match TRBD1. Germline trimming cut 6 bases from V and 4 bases from J; bases unmatched to any gene: 6. The CDR3 consists of 13 residues. CDR1 is SGHTA, CDR2 FQGNSA, per germline. The CDR3 spells CASRRGPEYEQYV. DNA for the CDR3: TGTGCCAGCAGGAGGGGGCCGGAATACGAGCAGTACGTC.

The rearrangement joins TRBV12-3 or TRBV12-4 to TRBJ1-4; D call uncertain. The ends were cut back, 0 bases at V and 8 bases at J, with 7 bases in the middle. The CDR3 is 13 amino acids. The CDR3 loop is CASSLAGREKLFF. The CDR3, as DNA: TGTGCCAGCAGTTTAGCCGGAAGGGAAAAACTGTTTTTT.

The V gene is TRBV7-2, the J gene TRBJ2-1, with D maybe TRBD2 (6 bases). From germline, CDR1 is SGHTA and CDR2 FQGNSA. The CDR3 totals 13 residues. Trimming removed 5 bases at V and 13 bases at J, with 18 bases between. The CDR3 region has the DNA TGTGCCAGCAGCCCCCTCCATAGCGGCAGCCAGTTCTTC. It translates to CASSPLHSGSQFF.

This clonotype came up a few times. This chain uses TRBV7-2 with TRBJ2-1, with unresolved D. V was trimmed by 5 bases and J by 7 bases, leaving 15 bases between them. Germline CDR1 reads SGHTA; CDR2 reads FQGNSA. CDR3 length: 14 amino acids. The CDR3, as DNA: TGTGCCAGCAGCCAGGTTCCCACCGGTAATGAGCAGTTCTTC. Translating it yields CASSQVPTGNEQFF.

This chain connects TRBV18 to TRBJ2-1, with 9 nucleotides matching TRBD2. Losses at the gene ends were 4 bases for V and 9 bases for J; bases not matched to a gene: 10. This CDR3 is built from 15 residues. The germline V gene encodes CDR1 KGHSH and CDR2 LQKENI. CDR3 in amino acids: CASSRRSSGEGEQFF. CDR3 nucleotide sequence: TGTGCCAGCTCACGTCGGTCTAGCGGGGAGGGTGAGCAGTTCTTC.

This clonotype turned up a few times. The chain combines TRBV20-1 with TRBJ1-5, with TRBD1 matching 12 bases. This CDR3 has 15 amino acids. Germline loops: CDR1 DFQATT, CDR2 SNEGSKA (reference sequence). In DNA form, the CDR3 reads TGCAGCCTGAGTAGAGGGACAGGGGGCGGTCAGCCCCAGCATTTT. It specifies CSLSRGTGGGQPQHF.

In DNA form, the CDR3 reads TGCAGCGCGGTTGGCGGGGTCACAGATACGCAGTATTTT. Its protein is CSAVGGVTDTQYF. The chain is built from TRBV29-1 and TRBJ2-3; tentative D call: TRBD2 (6 bases). The length of the CDR3 is 13 residues. Germline V lookup: CDR1 SQVTM, CDR2 ANQGSEA. V lost 7 bases and J 2 bases, leaving 13 bases between the germline ends.

The chain combines TRBV10-3 with TRBJ2-7; tentatively, D is TRBD1 (6 bases). V was trimmed by 0 bases and J by 9 bases, leaving 12 bases between them. The CDR3 runs 13 residues. Germline CDR1 and CDR2: ENHRY and SYGVKD. The CDR3, as DNA: TGTGCCATCAGTGAGTCCGCAGGGGAAGCGCAGTACTTC. Its protein is CAISESAGEAQYF.